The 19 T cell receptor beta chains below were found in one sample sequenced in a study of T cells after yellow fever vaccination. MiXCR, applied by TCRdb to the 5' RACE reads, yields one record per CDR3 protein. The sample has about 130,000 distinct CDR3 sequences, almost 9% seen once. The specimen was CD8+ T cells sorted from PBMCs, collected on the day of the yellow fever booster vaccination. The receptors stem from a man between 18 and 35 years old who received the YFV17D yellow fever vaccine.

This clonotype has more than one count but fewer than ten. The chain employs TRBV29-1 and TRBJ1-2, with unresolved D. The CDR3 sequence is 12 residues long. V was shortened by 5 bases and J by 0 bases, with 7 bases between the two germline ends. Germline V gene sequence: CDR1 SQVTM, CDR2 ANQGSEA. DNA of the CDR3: TGCAGCGTTTCCAGGCCTAACTATGGCTACACCTTC. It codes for CSVSRPNYGYTF.

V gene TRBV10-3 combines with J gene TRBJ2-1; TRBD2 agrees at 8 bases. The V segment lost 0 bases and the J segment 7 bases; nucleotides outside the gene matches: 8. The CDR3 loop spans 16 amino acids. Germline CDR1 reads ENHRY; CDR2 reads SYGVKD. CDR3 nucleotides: TGTGCCATCAGTGAGTCGTGGGGCGGGGGGCCTAATGAGCAGTTCTTC. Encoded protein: CAISESWGGGPNEQFF.

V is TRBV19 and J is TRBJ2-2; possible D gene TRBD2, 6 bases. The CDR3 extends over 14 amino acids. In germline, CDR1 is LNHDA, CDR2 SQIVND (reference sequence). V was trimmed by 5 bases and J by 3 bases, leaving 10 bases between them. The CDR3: CASSGGADTGELFF. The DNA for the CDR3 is TGTGCCAGTAGTGGCGGGGCGGACACCGGGGAGCTGTTTTTT.

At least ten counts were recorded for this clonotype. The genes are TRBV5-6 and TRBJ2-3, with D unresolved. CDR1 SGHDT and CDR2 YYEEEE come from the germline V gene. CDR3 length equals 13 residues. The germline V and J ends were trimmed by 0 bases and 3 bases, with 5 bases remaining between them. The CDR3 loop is CASSLGSTDTQYF. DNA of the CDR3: TGTGCCAGCAGCTTGGGGTCGACAGATACGCAGTATTTT.

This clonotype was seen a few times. The CDR3 reads CASTVRSSYEQYV. The CDR3 nucleotides read TGTGCCAGCACAGTCAGGTCGTCCTACGAGCAGTACGTC. V is TRBV2 and J is TRBJ2-7; D not resolved. The CDR3 extends over 13 amino acids. Trimming left V 7 bases short and J 1 base short, with 11 bases between. Germline V lookup: CDR1 SNHLY, CDR2 FYNNEI.

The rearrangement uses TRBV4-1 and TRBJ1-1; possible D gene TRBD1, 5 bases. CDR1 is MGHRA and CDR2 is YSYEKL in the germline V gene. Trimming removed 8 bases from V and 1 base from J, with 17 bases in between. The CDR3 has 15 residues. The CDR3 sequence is CASSEIGGKNTEAFF. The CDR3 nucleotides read TGCGCCAGCTCCGAAATCGGGGGGAAGAACACTGAAGCTTTCTTT.

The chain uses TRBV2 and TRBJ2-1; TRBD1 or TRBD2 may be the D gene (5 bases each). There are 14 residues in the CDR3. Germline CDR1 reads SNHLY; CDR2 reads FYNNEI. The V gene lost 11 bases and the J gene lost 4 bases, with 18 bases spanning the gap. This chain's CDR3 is CALGMRGGYNEQFF. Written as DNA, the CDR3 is TGTGCCCTTGGGATGAGGGGCGGGTACAATGAGCAGTTCTTC.

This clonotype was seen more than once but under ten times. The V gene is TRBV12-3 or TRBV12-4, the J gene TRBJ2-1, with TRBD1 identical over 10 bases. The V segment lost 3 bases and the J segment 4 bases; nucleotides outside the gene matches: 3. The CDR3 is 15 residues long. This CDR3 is CASSFGDRGYNEQFF. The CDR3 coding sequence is TGTGCCAGCAGTTTCGGGGACAGGGGTTACAATGAGCAGTTCTTC.

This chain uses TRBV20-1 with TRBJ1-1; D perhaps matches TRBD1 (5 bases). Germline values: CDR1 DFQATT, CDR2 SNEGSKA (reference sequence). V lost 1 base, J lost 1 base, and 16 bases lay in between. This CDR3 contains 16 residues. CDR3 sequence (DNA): TGCAGTGCTAGAGGACGGCGCCGACAGACGAACACTGAAGCTTTCTTT. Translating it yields CSARGRRRQTNTEAFF.

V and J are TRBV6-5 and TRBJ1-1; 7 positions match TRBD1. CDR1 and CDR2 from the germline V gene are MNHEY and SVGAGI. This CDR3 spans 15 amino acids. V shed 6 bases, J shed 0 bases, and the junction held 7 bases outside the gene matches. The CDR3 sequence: CASSPGQPMNTEAFF. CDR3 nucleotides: TGTGCCAGCAGCCCGGGACAGCCGATGAACACTGAAGCTTTCTTT.

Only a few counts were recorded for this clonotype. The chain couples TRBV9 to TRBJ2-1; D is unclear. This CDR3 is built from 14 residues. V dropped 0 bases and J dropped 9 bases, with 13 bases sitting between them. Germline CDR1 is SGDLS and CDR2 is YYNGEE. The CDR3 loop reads CASSVALYNGEQFF. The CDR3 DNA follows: TGTGCCAGCAGCGTAGCCTTATACAACGGTGAGCAGTTCTTC.

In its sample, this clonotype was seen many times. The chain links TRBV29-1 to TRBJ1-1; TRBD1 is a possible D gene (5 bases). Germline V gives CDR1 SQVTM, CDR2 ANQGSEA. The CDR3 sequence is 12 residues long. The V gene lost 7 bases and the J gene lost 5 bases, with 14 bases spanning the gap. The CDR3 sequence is CSAMPGKTEAFF. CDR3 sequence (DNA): TGCAGCGCAATGCCAGGGAAAACTGAAGCTTTCTTT.

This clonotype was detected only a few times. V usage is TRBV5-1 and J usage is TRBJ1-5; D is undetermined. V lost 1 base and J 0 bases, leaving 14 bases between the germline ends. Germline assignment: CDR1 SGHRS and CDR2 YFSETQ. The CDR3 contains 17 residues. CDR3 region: CASSLFPAENSNQPQHF. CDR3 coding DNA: TGCGCCAGCAGCTTGTTCCCGGCGGAGAATAGCAATCAGCCCCAGCATTTT.

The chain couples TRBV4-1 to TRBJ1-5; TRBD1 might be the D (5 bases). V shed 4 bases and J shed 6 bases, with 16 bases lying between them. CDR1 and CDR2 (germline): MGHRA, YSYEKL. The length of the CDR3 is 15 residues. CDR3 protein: CASSLGTNNGQPQHF. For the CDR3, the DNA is TGCGCCAGCAGCCTGGGGACCAACAACGGTCAGCCCCAGCATTTT.

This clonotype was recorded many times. CDR3 coding DNA: TGTGCCGGACTAGGAGACGACTATGGCTACACCTTC. It specifies CAGLGDDYGYTF. The J gene is TRBJ1-2, the V gene TRBV6-6; no definite D call. The CDR3 totals 12 residues. Germline V lookup: CDR1 MNHNY, CDR2 SVGAGI (reference sequence). V lost 11 bases and J 3 bases, leaving 13 bases between the germline ends.

CDR3 in DNA: TGCAGTGTTCCCAGGGCTTCTGAAGCTTTCTTT. The encoded protein is CSVPRASEAFF. The chain joins TRBV20-1 to TRBJ1-1, with D possibly TRBD1 on 5 matching bases. The CDR3 has 11 residues. Trimming left V 7 bases short and J 6 bases short, with 12 bases between. CDR1 is DFQATT and CDR2 is SNEGSKA in the germline V gene (reference sequence).

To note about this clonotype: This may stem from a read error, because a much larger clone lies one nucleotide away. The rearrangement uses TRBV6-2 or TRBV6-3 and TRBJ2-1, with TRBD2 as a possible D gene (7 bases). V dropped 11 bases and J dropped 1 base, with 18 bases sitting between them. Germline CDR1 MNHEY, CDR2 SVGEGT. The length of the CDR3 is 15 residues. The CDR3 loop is CAPRWAGASYNEQFF. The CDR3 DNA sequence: TGTGCCCCCAGGTGGGCGGGGGCGTCCTACAATGAGCAGTTCTTC.

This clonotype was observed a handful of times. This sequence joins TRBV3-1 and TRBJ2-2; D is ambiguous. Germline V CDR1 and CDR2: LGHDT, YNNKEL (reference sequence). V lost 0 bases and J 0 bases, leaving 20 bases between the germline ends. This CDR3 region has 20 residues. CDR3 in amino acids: CASSQEVLLLGGANTGELFF. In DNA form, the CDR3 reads TGTGCCAGCAGCCAAGAAGTGTTGCTCCTAGGCGGAGCGAACACCGGGGAGCTGTTTTTT.

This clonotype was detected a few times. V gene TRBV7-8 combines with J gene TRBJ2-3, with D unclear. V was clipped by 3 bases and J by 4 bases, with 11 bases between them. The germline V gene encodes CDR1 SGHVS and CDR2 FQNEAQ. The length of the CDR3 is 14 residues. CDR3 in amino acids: CASSFFVGSDTQYF. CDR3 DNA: TGTGCCAGCAGCTTCTTCGTGGGTTCAGATACGCAGTATTTT.